These 30 T cell receptor delta chains share one sample of origin, sequenced in a study of gamma-delta chains in newborns, infants, children (dated by TCRdb to between 2017 and 2020). The reads were generated on an Illumina MiSeq. In TCRdb, clones were called once more from the public reads by CATT, and rows of identical DNA were later combined. This sample comprises several thousand delta-chain clones, under 4% of them detected only once. The top ten hold approximately 15% of the sample. Sequencing was carried out using blood. The receptor set was obtained from a child who was a newborn, infant or young child, either healthy, febrile or measles-vaccinated (not recorded which).

This clone was counted between two and nine times. The protein recorded in TCRdb matches a much larger clone and deviates from this DNA's translation at residue 11, suggesting a read error; the protein here is obtained by translating the DNA. The chain couples TRDV3 to TRDJ1; TRDD2 might be the D (9 bases). The length of the CDR3 is 15 residues. From germline, CDR1 is TVYSNPD and CDR2 GDNSRS (reference sequence). The CDR3, as DNA: TGTGCATTGTCCTTCCTACGGGGCTGGGGGAGAAAACTCATCTTT. This codes for CALSFLRGWGRKLIF.

The sample holds a few counts of this clone. The TCRdb protein, from a much larger clone, departs from this DNA's translation at residue 13, likely by read error; the protein shown derives from the DNA. This sequence joins TRDV2 and TRDJ2; no clear D gene. Germline V CDR1 and CDR2: GEAIGNYY, EKD. CDR3 length: 15 amino acids. The CDR3 DNA reads as TGTGCCTGTGACACCGTTACGCGGGGCCGAGCACAACCCTTCTTT. It specifies CACDTVTRGRAQPFF.

This clone was observed a handful of times. The protein that TCRdb holds for this DNA derives from a much larger clone and differs from the translated DNA at residue 17, which likely indicates a read error; the protein shown here is translated from the DNA. This chain joins TRDV1 and TRDJ2; D is unclear. Germline V gene sequence: CDR1 TSWWSYY, CDR2 QGS. The length of the CDR3 is 19 residues. CDR3 nucleotide sequence: TGTGCTCTTGGGCCCGTGTCATACAGCCAGCAAGGTTTGACAGCACAAATCTTCTTT. Amino acids: CALGPVSYSQQGLTAQIFF.

This clone ranks as large (0.1 to 1%). Other nucleotide sequences in the sample specify the same CDR3. The rearrangement links TRDV2 to TRDJ3, with a weak D call TRDD3 (5 bases). CDR1 GEAIGNYY and CDR2 EKD come from the germline V gene. This CDR3 has 18 residues. Trimming removed 0 bases at V and 0 bases at J, with 11 bases between. CDR3: CACDTAWISSWDTRQMFF. Here the CDR3 DNA reads TGTGCCTGTGACACCGCCTGGATAAGCTCCTGGGACACCCGACAGATGTTTTTC.

As for this clone: With only one base between it and a far larger clone, this is likely a read error. The same CDR3 also results from other DNA sequences found in this sample. The chain is built from TRDV2 and TRDJ1; 10 bases are shared with TRDD3. This CDR3 has 14 residues. Germline-derived CDR1 and CDR2 are GEAIGNYY and EKD. In nucleotides, the CDR3 is TGTGCCTGTGACACTGGGGGATACACCGATAAACTCATCTTC. Translation gives CACDTGGYTDKLIF.

Turning to this clone: The protein TCRdb gives is from a much larger clone and does not agree with this DNA's translation at residue 14, likely a read error; the protein shown here comes from the DNA. This chain connects TRDV2 to TRDJ3; perhaps D is TRDD2 or TRDD3 (5 bases each). In germline, CDR1 is GEAIGNYY, CDR2 EKD. This CDR3 comprises 17 residues. The CDR3 DNA follows: TGTGCCTGTGACCCCTACGGTAGCTCCTGGGACACCCGACGGATGTTTTTC. This gives the protein CACDPYGSSWDTRRMFF.

This clone was counted only a few times. TCRdb's entry gives the protein of a much larger clone, which mismatches this DNA's translation at residue 7, likely from a read error; the protein reported here is translated from the DNA. The chain combines TRDV2 with TRDJ3; no reliable D call. Germline lookup yields CDR1 GEAIGNYY and CDR2 EKD. The CDR3 is 18 amino acids. Trimming stripped 0 bases from V and 0 bases from J, with 11 bases between. CDR3 DNA sequence: TGTGCCTGTGACACCGGACGGGGCCCCTCCTGGGACACCCGACAGATGTTTTTC. It codes for CACDTGRGPSWDTRQMFF.

By share of the sample, this clone is medium-sized. Other DNA sequences from this sample encode an identical CDR3 as well. The chain has TRDV2 and TRDJ3; 12 bases align to TRDD3. The V and J ends lost 2 bases and 4 bases, in that order; junction bases with no gene match: 2. There are 17 residues in the CDR3. Per the germline V gene, CDR1 is GEAIGNYY and CDR2 is EKD. This CDR3 is CACDKLGDTWDTRQMFF. The CDR3, as DNA: TGTGCCTGTGACAAACTGGGGGATACATGGGACACCCGACAGATGTTTTTC.

This clone has just a few counts. TCRdb has a much larger clone's protein, which differs at residue 3 from the translation of this DNA, likely because of a read error; what is shown is the protein translated from the DNA. In DNA, the CDR3 is TGTGCCCGTGTCCGTGGGGCCTCTTTGACAGCACAACTCTTCTTT. Its translation: CARVRGASLTAQLFF. This chain links TRDV2 with TRDJ2, with D possibly matching TRDD3 (5 bases). This CDR3 spans 15 amino acids. Per the germline V gene, CDR1 is GEAIGNYY and CDR2 is EKD. V was clipped by 9 bases and J by 0 bases, with 16 bases between them.

This clone is large in the sample. This CDR3 is also generated by other DNA sequences in the sample. The V gene is TRDV2, the J gene TRDJ3; 7 bases map to TRDD3. The length of the CDR3 is 17 residues. Germline V gene sequence: CDR1 GEAIGNYY, CDR2 EKD. The ends lost 1 base at V and 0 bases at J; junction bases unmatched: 2. The CDR3 reads CACDTGGSSWDTRQMFF. DNA of the CDR3: TGTGCCTGTGACACTGGGGGAAGCTCCTGGGACACCCGACAGATGTTTTTC.

As for this clone: The TCRdb protein comes from a much larger clone and disagrees with this DNA's translation at residue 13, likely due to a read error; the protein given here is derived from the DNA. The gene calls are TRDV2 and TRDJ3; 10 nucleotides agree with TRDD3. In germline, CDR1 is GEAIGNYY, CDR2 EKD. This CDR3 is built from 19 residues. The CDR3 coding sequence is TGTGCCTGTGTCCCTCTCTGGGGGATAGGTCGCTGGGGCACCCGACAGATGTTTTTC. Its protein product is CACVPLWGIGRWGTRQMFF.

This clone was detected only a few times. Given a far larger clone just one base away, this is likely a sequencing read error. Distinct nucleotide sequences in the sample also encode this CDR3. CDR3 coding DNA: TGTGCCTGTGACAAAATATTGGGGGATACGTCCTGGGACACCCGACAGATGTTTTTC. Its protein is CACDKILGDTSWDTRQMFF. This chain joins TRDV2 and TRDJ3; 11 nucleotides line up with TRDD3. V lost 2 bases and J lost 1; bases outside the gene matches: 6. Germline values: CDR1 GEAIGNYY, CDR2 EKD. The CDR3 runs 19 residues.

Of note for this clone: A read error is the likely source, as a far larger clone sits one nucleotide away. The rearrangement uses TRDV2 and TRDJ2, with 9 bases fitting TRDD3. Germline-derived CDR1 and CDR2 are GEAIGNYY and EKD. CDR3 length: 16 residues. The CDR3 region has the DNA TGTGCCTGTGACGTACTGGGGGAAGCTTTGACACCACAACTCTTCTTT. It translates to CACDVLGEALTPQLFF.

The chain joins TRDV2 to TRDJ3; 10 nucleotides match TRDD3. CDR1 and CDR2 from the germline V gene are GEAIGNYY and EKD. V was pared by 0 bases and J by 1 base, with 2 bases of the junction left unmatched. The length of the CDR3 is 18 residues. In nucleotides, the CDR3 is TGTGCCTGTGACACCTTCTGGGGGATATCCTGGGACACCCGACAGATGTTTTTC. Translated: CACDTFWGISWDTRQMFF.

This clone was seen a few times. This likely reflects a read error, since a far larger clone is one base away. Additional DNA sequences in this sample encode the identical CDR3. The chain uses TRDV2 and TRDJ3, with 13 bases aligning to TRDD3. Looked up from germline, CDR1 is GEAIGNYY and CDR2 is EKD. The CDR3 length is 21 residues. This CDR3 is CACDTNWGIRPSSWDTRQMFF. The CDR3 DNA sequence: TGTGCCTGCGACACCAACTGGGGGATACGCCCGAGCTCCTGGGACACCCGACAGATGTTTTTC.

This clone has more than one count but fewer than ten. The protein in TCRdb stems from a much larger clone and differs at residue 8 from this DNA's translation, likely a read error; here the protein is translated from the DNA. Other nucleotide sequences in the sample specify the same CDR3. The V call is TRDV1, the J call TRDJ1; D unresolved. This CDR3 region has 15 residues. V was shortened by 0 bases and J by 6 bases, with 14 bases between the two germline ends. Germline assignment: CDR1 TSWWSYY and CDR2 QGS. The CDR3: CALGELNSPIHKLIF. In DNA, the CDR3 is TGTGCTCTTGGGGAACTTAACTCCCCCATCCATAAACTCATCTTT.

In this sample, this clone turned up once. This probably arose from a read error, given a far larger clone one base away. This sample also contains other DNA sequences that code for the same CDR3. The rearrangement links TRDV2 to TRDJ3; 12 bases align to TRDD3. The CDR3 is made up of 23 amino acids. Germline V lookup: CDR1 GEAIGNYY, CDR2 EKD. The CDR3 sequence: CACDTIRLSGGYEVSWDTRQMFF. Here the CDR3 DNA reads TGTGCCTGTGACACGATCCGACTCTCTGGGGGATACGAGGTCTCCTGGGACACACGACAGATGTTTTTC.

This clone occurred a few times. A far larger clone is one nucleotide away, so this likely arose from a read error. Other DNA sequences within the sample encode an identical CDR3. The genes are TRDV2 and TRDJ3; 9 bases align to TRDD3. Germline lookup yields CDR1 GEAIGNYY and CDR2 EKD. This CDR3 is built from 17 residues. The CDR3 reads CACDYWGSSWDTRQMFF. CDR3 coding DNA: TGTGCCTGTGATTACTGGGGGAGCTCCTGGGACACCCGACAGATGTTCTTC.

On this clone: A much larger clonotype is one base distant, so this may be a read error. The rearrangement links TRDV1 to TRDJ3; TRDD3 matches 9 bases. Germline-derived CDR1 and CDR2 are TSWWSYY and QGS. This CDR3 has 23 residues. Germline trimming cut 1 base from V and 0 bases from J; bases unmatched to any gene: 16. DNA of the CDR3: TGTGCTCTTGGGGAACACGTAAGTAGTACTGGGGGAAAAAGCTCCTGGGACACCCGACAGATGTTTTTC. Its translation is CALGEHVSSTGGKSSWDTRQMFF.

By share of the sample, this clone is medium-sized. The identical CDR3 is also encoded by other nucleotide sequences in the sample. The V and J genes are TRDV2 and TRDJ3; 8 nucleotides line up with TRDD3. The CDR3 runs to 18 residues. Germline CDR1 GEAIGNYY, CDR2 EKD. V gave up 1 base and J gave up 2 bases; unmatched junction bases: 6. The CDR3 reads CACDTLGDLTWDTRQMFF. The CDR3, as DNA: TGTGCCTGTGACACTTTGGGGGATCTAACCTGGGACACCCGACAGATGTTTTTC.

There are a few counts of this clone. A single base is all that separates this from a far larger clone, so a read error is likely. The same CDR3 arises from other DNA sequences in this sample as well. The chain joins TRDV2 to TRDJ2, with TRDD3 matching over 8 bases. CDR1 and CDR2 from the germline V gene are GEAIGNYY and EKD. The CDR3 is 14 amino acids. In DNA form, the CDR3 reads TGTGCCTGTGACACTGGGGGATTGACGGCACAACTCTTCTTT. It is translated as CACDTGGLTAQLFF.

In this sample, this clone turned up a few times. TCRdb shows a much larger clone's protein in place of this DNA's translation, and the two differ at residue 11, likely through a read error; the protein shown is translated from the DNA. This chain uses TRDV2 with TRDJ3, with 9 bases matching TRDD3. CDR3 length: 16 residues. Germline V lookup: CDR1 GEAIGNYY, CDR2 EKD. CDR3 in DNA: TGTGCCTGTGACACCTGGGGGATATGGGACGCCCGACAGATGTTTTTC. Its translation: CACDTWGIWDARQMFF.

Comment on this clone: TCRdb's listed protein matches a much larger clone and diverges from this DNA's translation at residue 11, likely through a read error; the protein shown comes from the DNA. The V call is TRDV2, the J call TRDJ3, with TRDD3 matching over 8 bases. The CDR3 spans 17 residues. The germline V gene has CDR1 GEAIGNYY and CDR2 EKD. The CDR3 DNA sequence: TGTGCCTGTGACAGTACTGGGGGCTCCTGGGGCACCCGACAGATGTTTTTC. Amino acid sequence: CACDSTGGSWGTRQMFF.

Comments on this clone: The translation of this DNA and the TCRdb protein of a much larger clone differ at residue 7, probably owing to a read error; the protein shown here is translated from the DNA. V usage is TRDV2 and J usage is TRDJ3; D is perhaps TRDD3 (6 bases). Germline V gene sequence: CDR1 GEAIGNYY, CDR2 EKD. V shed 0 bases and J shed 8 bases, with 10 bases lying between them. The CDR3 is 15 amino acids. The CDR3 nucleotides are TGTGCCTGTGACACCGCTAGGGGATACACCCGACAGATGTTTTTC. Translated, it gives CACDTARGYTRQMFF.

This chain links TRDV2 with TRDJ3, with 8 bases that match TRDD3. Germline loops: CDR1 GEAIGNYY, CDR2 EKD. V gave up 0 bases and J gave up 5 bases; unmatched junction bases: 11. The CDR3 spans 19 residues. CDR3: CACDTVLGGNSRDTRQMFF. Here the CDR3 DNA reads TGTGCCTGTGACACCGTACTGGGGGGGAATTCCCGGGACACCCGACAGATGTTTTTC.

This clone has a handful of counts. The chain links TRDV2 to TRDJ2, with TRDD3 matching 11 bases. There are 18 residues in the CDR3. Trimming took 3 bases from V and 0 from J; bases not matched to a gene: 8. CDR1 and CDR2 (germline): GEAIGNYY, EKD. The CDR3 protein is CACDSVGDTPSLTAQLFF. CDR3 in DNA: TGTGCCTGTGACTCAGTGGGGGATACGCCTTCTTTGACAGCACAACTCTTCTTT.

Concerning this clone: A far more abundant clone sits one base away, making this likely a read error. This CDR3 is also generated by other DNA sequences in the sample. The chain combines TRDV2 with TRDJ3; 11 bases align to TRDD3. Germline V gene sequence: CDR1 GEAIGNYY, CDR2 EKD. The CDR3 extends over 18 amino acids. CDR3 sequence reads: CACDVLGDSSWDTRQMFF. The CDR3 DNA is TGTGCTTGTGACGTACTGGGGGATAGCTCCTGGGACACCCGACAGATGTTTTTC.

As concerns this clone: A much larger clone lies one base from this, so it may be a read error. The J gene is TRDJ3, the V gene TRDV2; 8 nucleotides agree with TRDD3. CDR1 GEAIGNYY and CDR2 EKD come from the germline V gene. V trimming: 2 bases; J trimming: 2 bases; junction bases outside the gene matches: 4. The CDR3 consists of 17 residues. The CDR3 protein is CACDSTGGPWDTRQMFF. CDR3 nucleotide sequence: TGTGCCTGTGACAGTACTGGGGGCCCCTGGGACACCCGACAGATGTTTTTC.

This clone was detected only a few times. The TCRdb record carries a much larger clone's protein, which differs from this DNA's translation at residue 14; a read error is the likely cause, and the protein listed here is the DNA translation. The chain combines TRDV2 with TRDJ3; 7 nucleotides align to TRDD3. The CDR3 consists of 19 residues. Germline V lookup: CDR1 GEAIGNYY, CDR2 EKD. The CDR3 here is CACDDGYAASSWDARQMFF. The CDR3 nucleotides read TGTGCCTGTGACGACGGATACGCGGCGAGCTCCTGGGACGCCCGACAGATGTTTTTC.

This rearrangement joins TRDV2 to TRDJ1; TRDD3 matches at 11 bases. Per the germline V gene, CDR1 is GEAIGNYY and CDR2 is EKD. Trimming cost V 1 base and J 0 bases; bases outside gene matches: 3. The CDR3 is 16 amino acids. The CDR3 coding sequence is TGTGCCTGTGACACAATGGGGGATACGTACACCGATAAACTCATCTTT. Translated: CACDTMGDTYTDKLIF.